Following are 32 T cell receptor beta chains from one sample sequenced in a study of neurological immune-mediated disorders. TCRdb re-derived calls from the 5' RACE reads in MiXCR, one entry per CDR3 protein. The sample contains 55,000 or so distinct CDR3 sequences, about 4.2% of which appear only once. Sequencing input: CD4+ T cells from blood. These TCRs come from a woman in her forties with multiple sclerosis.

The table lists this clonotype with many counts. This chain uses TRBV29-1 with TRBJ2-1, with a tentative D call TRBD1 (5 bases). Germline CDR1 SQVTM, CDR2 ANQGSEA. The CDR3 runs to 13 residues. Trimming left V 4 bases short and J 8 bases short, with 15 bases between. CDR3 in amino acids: CSVGWAGHDEQFF. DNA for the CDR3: TGCAGCGTTGGATGGGCAGGGCATGATGAGCAGTTCTTC.

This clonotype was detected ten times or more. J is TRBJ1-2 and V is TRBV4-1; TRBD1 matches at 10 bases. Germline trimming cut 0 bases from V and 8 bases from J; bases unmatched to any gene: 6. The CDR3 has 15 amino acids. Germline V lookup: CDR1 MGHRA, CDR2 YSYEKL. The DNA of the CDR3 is TGCGCCAGCAGCCAAGATCGACAGGGGGCGCGGGGCTACACCTTC. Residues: CASSQDRQGARGYTF.

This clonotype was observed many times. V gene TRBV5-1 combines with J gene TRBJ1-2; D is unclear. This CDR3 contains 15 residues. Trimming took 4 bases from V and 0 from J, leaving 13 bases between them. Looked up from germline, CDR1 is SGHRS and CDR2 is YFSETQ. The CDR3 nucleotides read TGCGCCAGCAGCCCCGAACAAACCACTAACTATGGCTACACCTTC. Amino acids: CASSPEQTTNYGYTF. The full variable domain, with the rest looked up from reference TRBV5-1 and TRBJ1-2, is KAGVTQTPRYLIKTRGQQVTLSCSPISGHRSVSWYQQTPGQGLQFLFEYFSETQRNKGNFPGRFSGRQFSNSRSEMNVSTLELGDSALYLCASSPEQTTNYGYTFGSGTRLTVV.

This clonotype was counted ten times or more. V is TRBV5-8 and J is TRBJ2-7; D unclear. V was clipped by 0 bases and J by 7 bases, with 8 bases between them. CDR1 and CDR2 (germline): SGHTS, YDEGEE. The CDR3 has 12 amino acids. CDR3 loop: CASSLAFFEQYF. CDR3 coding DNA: TGTGCCAGCAGCTTGGCCTTCTTTGAGCAGTACTTC.

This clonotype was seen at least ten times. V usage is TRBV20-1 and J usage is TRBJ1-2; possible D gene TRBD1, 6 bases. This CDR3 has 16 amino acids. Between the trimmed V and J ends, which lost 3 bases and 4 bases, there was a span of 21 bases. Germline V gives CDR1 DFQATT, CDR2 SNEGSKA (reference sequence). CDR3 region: CSASLQGQFTGYGYTF. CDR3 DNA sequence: TGCAGTGCTAGCCTACAAGGACAGTTCACGGGCTATGGCTACACCTTC.

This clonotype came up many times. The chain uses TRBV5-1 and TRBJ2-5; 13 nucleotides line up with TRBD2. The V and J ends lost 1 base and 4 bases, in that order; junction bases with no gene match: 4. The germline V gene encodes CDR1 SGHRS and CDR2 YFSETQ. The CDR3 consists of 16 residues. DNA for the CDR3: TGCGCCAGCAGCTTGACACTAGCGGGGGGGCCAGAGACCCAGTACTTC. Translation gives CASSLTLAGGPETQYF.

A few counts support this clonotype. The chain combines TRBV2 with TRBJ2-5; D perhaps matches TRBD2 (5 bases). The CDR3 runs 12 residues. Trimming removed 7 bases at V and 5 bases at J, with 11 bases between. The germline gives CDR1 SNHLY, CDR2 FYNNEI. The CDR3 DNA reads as TGTGCCAGCATGGGAGAGTGGGAGACCCAGTACTTC. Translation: CASMGEWETQYF.

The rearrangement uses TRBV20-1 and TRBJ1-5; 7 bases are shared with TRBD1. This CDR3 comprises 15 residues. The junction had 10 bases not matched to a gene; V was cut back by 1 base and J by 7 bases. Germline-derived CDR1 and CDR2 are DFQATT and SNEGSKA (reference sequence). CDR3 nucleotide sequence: TGCAGTGCTAGAGCCGGGGCAGGGGGTGGGCAGCCCCAGCATTTT. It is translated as CSARAGAGGGQPQHF.

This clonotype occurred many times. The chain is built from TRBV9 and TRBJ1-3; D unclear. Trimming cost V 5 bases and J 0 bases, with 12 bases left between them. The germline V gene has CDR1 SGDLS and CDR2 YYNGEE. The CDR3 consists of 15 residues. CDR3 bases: TGTGCCAGCAGTTTCTCGGGCAGCTCTGGAAACACCATATATTTT. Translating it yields CASSFSGSSGNTIYF.

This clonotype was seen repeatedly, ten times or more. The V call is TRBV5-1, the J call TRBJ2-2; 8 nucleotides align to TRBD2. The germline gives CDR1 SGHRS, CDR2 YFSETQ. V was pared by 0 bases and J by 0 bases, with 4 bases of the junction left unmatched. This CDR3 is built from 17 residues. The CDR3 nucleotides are TGCGCCAGCAGCTTGGGGATAGCGGGACCGAACACCGGGGAGCTGTTTTTT. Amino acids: CASSLGIAGPNTGELFF.

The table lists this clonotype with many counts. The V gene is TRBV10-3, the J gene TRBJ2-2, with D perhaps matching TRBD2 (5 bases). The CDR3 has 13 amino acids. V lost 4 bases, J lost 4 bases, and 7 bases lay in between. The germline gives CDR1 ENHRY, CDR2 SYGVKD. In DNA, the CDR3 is TGTGCCATCAGTGGAGGGATCACCGGGGAGCTGTTTTTT. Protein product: CAISGGITGELFF.

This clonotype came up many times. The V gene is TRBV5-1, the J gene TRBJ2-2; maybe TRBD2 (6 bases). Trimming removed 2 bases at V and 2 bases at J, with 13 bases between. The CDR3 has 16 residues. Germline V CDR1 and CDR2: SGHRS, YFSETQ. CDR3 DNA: TGCGCCAGCAGCTTTCTTCCGGGACTTAACACCGGGGAGCTGTTTTTT. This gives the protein CASSFLPGLNTGELFF.

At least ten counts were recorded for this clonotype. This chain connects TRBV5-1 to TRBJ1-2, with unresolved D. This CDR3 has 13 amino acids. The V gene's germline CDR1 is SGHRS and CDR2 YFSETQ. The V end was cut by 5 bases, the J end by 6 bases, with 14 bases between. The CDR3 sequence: CASSREVRNGYTF. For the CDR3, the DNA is TGCGCCAGCAGTCGGGAGGTGAGGAATGGCTACACCTTC.

The CDR3 nucleotides read TGCAGTGCTGCCCGGGCAACAGTTAACTATGGCTACACCTTC. Its protein product is CSAARATVNYGYTF. The chain has TRBV20-1 and TRBJ1-2; no reliable D call. V dropped 5 bases and J dropped 1 base, with 14 bases sitting between them. This CDR3 has 14 amino acids. From germline, CDR1 is DFQATT and CDR2 SNEGSKA (reference sequence).

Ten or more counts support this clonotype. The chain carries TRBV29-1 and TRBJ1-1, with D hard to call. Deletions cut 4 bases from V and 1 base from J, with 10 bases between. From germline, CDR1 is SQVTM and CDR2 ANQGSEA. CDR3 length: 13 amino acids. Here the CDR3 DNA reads TGCAGCGTTGGTACAGAAAAGAACACTGAAGCTTTCTTT. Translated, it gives CSVGTEKNTEAFF.

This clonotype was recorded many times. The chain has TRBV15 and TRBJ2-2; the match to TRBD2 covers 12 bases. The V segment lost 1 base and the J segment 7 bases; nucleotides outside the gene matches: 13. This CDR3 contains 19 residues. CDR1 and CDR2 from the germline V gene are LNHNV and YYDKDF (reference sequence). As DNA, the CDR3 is TGTGCCACCAGCAGAGGGCCCGGGACTAGCGGGTTTCGGTACGGGGAGCTGTTTTTT. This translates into CATSRGPGTSGFRYGELFF.

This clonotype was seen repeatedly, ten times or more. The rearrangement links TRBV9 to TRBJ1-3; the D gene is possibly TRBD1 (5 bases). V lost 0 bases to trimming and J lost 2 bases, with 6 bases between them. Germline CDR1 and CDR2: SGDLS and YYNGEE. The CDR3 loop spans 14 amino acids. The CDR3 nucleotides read TGTGCCAGCAGCGTAGGGACACCTGGAAACACCATATATTTT. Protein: CASSVGTPGNTIYF.

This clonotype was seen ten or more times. CDR3 amino acids: CASSLGHQGSPLHF. CDR3 nucleotide sequence: TGTGCCAGCAGCTTGGGGCATCAGGGATCACCCCTCCACTTT. J is TRBJ1-6 and V is TRBV5-5, with D possibly being TRBD1 (5 bases). The CDR3 is 14 residues long. V shed 0 bases and J shed 10 bases, with 11 bases lying between them. Germline loops: CDR1 SGHKS, CDR2 YYEKEE (reference sequence).

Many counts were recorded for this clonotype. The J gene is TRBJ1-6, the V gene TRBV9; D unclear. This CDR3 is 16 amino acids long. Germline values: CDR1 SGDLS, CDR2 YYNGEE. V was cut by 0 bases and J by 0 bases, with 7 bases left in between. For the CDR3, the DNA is TGTGCCAGCAGCGTAGAAAAGGGCTCCTATAATTCACCCCTCCACTTT. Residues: CASSVEKGSYNSPLHF.

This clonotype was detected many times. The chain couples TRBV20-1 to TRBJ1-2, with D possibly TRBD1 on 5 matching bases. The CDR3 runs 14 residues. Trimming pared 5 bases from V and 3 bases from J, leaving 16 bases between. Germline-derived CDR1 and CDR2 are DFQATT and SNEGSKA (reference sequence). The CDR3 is CSAFSPGRDYGYTF. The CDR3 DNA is TGCAGTGCTTTTTCTCCAGGGAGGGACTATGGCTACACCTTC.

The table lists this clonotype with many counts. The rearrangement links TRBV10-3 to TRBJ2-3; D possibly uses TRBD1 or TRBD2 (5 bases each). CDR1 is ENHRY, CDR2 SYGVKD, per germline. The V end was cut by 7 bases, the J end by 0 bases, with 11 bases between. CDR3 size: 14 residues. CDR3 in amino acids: CAIKPGPSTDTQYF. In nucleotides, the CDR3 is TGTGCCATCAAACCGGGACCCAGCACAGATACGCAGTATTTT.

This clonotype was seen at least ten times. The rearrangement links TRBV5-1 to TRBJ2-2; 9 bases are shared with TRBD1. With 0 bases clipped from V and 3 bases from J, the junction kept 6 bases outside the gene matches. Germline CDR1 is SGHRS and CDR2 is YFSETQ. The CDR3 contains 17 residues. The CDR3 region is CASSLATGGFDTGELFF. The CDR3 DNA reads TGCGCCAGCAGCTTGGCAACAGGGGGCTTTGACACCGGGGAGCTGTTTTTT.

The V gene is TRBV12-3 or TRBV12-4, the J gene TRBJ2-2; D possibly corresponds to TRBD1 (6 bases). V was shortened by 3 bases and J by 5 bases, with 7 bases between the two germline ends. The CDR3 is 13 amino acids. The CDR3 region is CASSFQGTGELFF. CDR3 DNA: TGTGCCAGCAGTTTTCAGGGGACCGGGGAGCTGTTTTTT.

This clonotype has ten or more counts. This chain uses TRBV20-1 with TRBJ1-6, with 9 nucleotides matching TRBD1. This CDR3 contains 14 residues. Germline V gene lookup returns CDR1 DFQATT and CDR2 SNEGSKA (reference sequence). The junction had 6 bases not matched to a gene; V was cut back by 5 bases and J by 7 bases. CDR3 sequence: CSAVTGTGNSPLHF. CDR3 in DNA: TGCAGTGCTGTAACTGGGACAGGGAATTCACCCCTCCACTTT.

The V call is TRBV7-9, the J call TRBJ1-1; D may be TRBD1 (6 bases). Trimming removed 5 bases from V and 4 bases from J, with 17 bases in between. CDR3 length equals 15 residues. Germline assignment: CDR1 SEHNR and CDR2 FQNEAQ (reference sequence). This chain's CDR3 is CASSHLGRGVTEAFF. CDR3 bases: TGTGCCAGCAGCCACTTAGGGAGGGGGGTCACTGAAGCTTTCTTT.

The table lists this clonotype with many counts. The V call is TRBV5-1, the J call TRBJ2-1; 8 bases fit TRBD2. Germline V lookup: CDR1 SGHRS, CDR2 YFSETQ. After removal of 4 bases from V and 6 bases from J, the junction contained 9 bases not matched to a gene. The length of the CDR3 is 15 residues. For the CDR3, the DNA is TGCGCCAGCAGCCGGACCAGCGGGGGAACCAATGAGCAGTTCTTC. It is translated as CASSRTSGGTNEQFF.

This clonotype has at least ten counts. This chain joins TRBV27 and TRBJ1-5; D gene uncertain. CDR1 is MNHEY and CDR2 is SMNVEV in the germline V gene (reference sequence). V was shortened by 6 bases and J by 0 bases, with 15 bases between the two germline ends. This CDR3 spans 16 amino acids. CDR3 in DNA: TGTGCCAGCAGGGAAACAGCCGCTACTAGCAATCAGCCCCAGCATTTT. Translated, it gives CASRETAATSNQPQHF.

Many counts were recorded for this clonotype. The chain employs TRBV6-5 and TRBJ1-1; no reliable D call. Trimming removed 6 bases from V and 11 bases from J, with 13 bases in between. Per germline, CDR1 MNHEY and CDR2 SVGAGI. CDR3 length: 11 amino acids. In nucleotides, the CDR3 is TGTGCCAGCAGCAGCTTTAAGACGGCTTTCTTT. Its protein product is CASSSFKTAFF.

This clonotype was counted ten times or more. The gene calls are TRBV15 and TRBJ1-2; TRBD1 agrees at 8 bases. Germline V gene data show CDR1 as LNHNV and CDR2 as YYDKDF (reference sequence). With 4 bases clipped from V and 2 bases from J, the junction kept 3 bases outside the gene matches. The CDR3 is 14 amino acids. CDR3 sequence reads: CATSMRDRNYGYTF. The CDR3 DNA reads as TGTGCCACCAGCATGAGGGACAGGAACTATGGCTACACCTTC.

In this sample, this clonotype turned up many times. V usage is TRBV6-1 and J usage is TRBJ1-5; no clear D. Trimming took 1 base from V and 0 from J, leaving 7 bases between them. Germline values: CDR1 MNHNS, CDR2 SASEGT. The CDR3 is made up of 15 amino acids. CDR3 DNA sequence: TGTGCCAGCAGTGAAGGAGGTTATAGCAATCAGCCCCAGCATTTT. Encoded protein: CASSEGGYSNQPQHF.

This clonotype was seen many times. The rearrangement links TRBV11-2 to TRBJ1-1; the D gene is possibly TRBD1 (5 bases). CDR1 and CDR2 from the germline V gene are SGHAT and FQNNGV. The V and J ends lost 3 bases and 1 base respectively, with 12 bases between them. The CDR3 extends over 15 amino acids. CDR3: CASSLDPDTNTEAFF. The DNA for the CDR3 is TGTGCCAGCAGCTTGGACCCGGACACGAACACTGAAGCTTTCTTT.

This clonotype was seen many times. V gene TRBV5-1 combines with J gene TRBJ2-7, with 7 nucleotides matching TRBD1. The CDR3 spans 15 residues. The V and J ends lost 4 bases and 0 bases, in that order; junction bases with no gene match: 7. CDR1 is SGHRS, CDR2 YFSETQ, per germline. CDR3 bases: TGCGCCAGCAGCCCGGGACAGCCATCCTCCTACGAGCAGTACTTC. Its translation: CASSPGQPSSYEQYF.